The T cell receptor (beta chain) described here comes from a study of OX40 agonist ivuxolimab in advanced cancers. Notes on the research overall: Ivuxolimab, which targeted the costimulatory receptor OX40 (CD134), was an agonistic, fully human IgG2 monoclonal antibody. Intravenous ivuxolimab was administered to patients every 2 weeks at six dose levels: 0.01, 0.1, 0.3, 1.5, 3 and 10 mg/kg. A male proportion of nearly 85% and a mean age of around 60 years, ranging from 23 to 79, were recorded for the dose-escalation cohort. Partial responses occurred in three dose-escalation patients: two with cutaneous melanoma and one with hepatocellular carcinoma. Peripheral TCRbeta sequencing aimed to test whether ivuxolimab altered TCR sequence diversity and caused clonal T-cell expansion. The monotherapy dose-escalation portion (N ≈ 52 patients) of the phase I ivuxolimab trial is reported in the paper. Among the approximately 50 dose-escalation patients, some 20 had hepatocellular carcinoma, approximately 15 melanoma, 9 renal cell carcinoma and 9 head and neck cancer. Prior anti-PD-1, anti-PD-L1 or anti-CTLA-4 therapy was permitted, and approximately 40% of dose-escalation patients had received checkpoint inhibitors. Broad study findings and their caveats: After ivuxolimab, CD8+ T cells had more expanded clones than CD4+ T cells on average. Low levels of normalized T-cell clonal expansion were also shown by some nonresponding patients. The antigen specificity of the clonally expanded peripheral T cells was not determined. In the 0.1-3.0 mg/kg groups, partial responders were among the patients with the lowest normalized peripheral clonal expansion, particularly in CD8+ T cells. Clonal expansion of both CD4+ and CD8+ blood T cells was observed from baseline to week 6 at doses 0.1 to 3.0 mg/kg.

CDR1 and CDR2 are read off the germline V gene as LGHNA and YNFKEQ. Germline trimming amounts to 5 bases on V and 1 base on J, with 5 as the count of junction bases outside the gene matches. Measured from the cysteine to the phenylalanine, the CDR3 is 17 residues long. Left in the record is the CDR3 DNA by itself, 51 bases read in frame from the first base. For sequencing of the TCRbeta CDR3 region, genomic DNA was extracted from the sorted cells. TCRbeta CDR3 regions were sequenced using the immunoSEQ Assay. TCRdb took this table from immuneACCESS and kept in-frame rearrangements with V and J called. Such tables lack part of the clones; where checked against another copy, unresolved V genes explain under half of the gap, and the rest is unexplained. The table for this sample lists fewer than 25,000 clones; 75% to 90% of them were counted only once. Nearly 25% of the sample is in the top ten clones.

The trial excluded patients who had a history of autoimmune disease or were on systemic immunosuppression. Peripheral blood for TCR sequencing was collected from all dose cohorts at baseline, on cycle 4 day 1, and on cycle 7 day 1. The samples were drawn from a first-in-human, open-label, multicenter phase I dose-escalation trial of ivuxolimab. Adults with locally advanced or metastatic melanoma, renal cell carcinoma, hepatocellular carcinoma or head and neck squamous cell carcinoma were enrolled in the trial. Before TCR sequencing, CD4+ T cells and CD8+ T cells from peripheral blood were sorted into separate populations. In the case of this clone: Its antigen is unknown. The input lacks base qualities; no much larger clone sits a single base away.

The receptor's source is an adult with an advanced solid tumor such as melanoma, head and neck, liver or kidney cancer. This sequence uses TRBV4-2 and TRBJ2-6, and 10 junctional nucleotides match TRBD2. This specimen consisted of CD4+ or CD8+ T cells sorted from blood, obtained in a trial of the OX40 agonist ivuxolimab. The CDR3 loop reads CASSAGTSESGANVLTF. At the DNA level, the sequence is TGTGCCAGCAGCGCCGGGACTAGCGAGTCTGGGGCCAACGTCCTGACTTTC.